This TCR beta chain was retrieved from a study of CD8+ T cells in alopecia areata. Study-level background: Each of the treated patients was given oral tofacitinib, 5 to 10 mg twice daily, for moderate-to-severe alopecia areata. The duration of tofacitinib was 6 to 18 months, with 6 months off drug afterward.

V was trimmed by 3 bases and J by 5 bases, leaving 10 bases between them. The CDR3 length is 13 residues. Germline V gene lookup returns CDR1 MGHDK and CDR2 SYGVNS. The treatment is: oral pan-JAK inhibitor, 5-10 mg twice daily. Study findings and constraints: Greater clonality was observed in lesional scalp samples, especially alopecia totalis/universalis, versus normal scalp.

Sequencing templates came from extracted RNA that was reverse transcribed into cDNA. Sequencing was performed with immunoSEQ multiplex PCR; in TCRdb, only in-frame clones are kept and a portion is missing. The sample has over 100,000 clones, around 50% seen once. As regards this clone: Its antigen is still unknown.

The material was CD8+ T cells sorted from blood, obtained at week 24, from a patient treated with tofacitinib. The J gene is TRBJ1-2, the V gene TRBV25-1, with unresolved D. The clonotype comes from a human donor with alopecia areata. CDR3 amino acids: CASSEGGLYGYTF. CDR3 DNA sequence: TGTGCCAGCAGTGAGGGCGGACTATATGGCTACACCTTC.